The 19 T cell receptor beta chains reported below all come from one sample, sequenced in a study of blood T cell repertoires in COVID-19. TCRdb keeps only in-frame clones here, not all; method: immunoSEQ multiplex PCR. The sample shows around 100,000 clones, approximately 85% of them seen only once. Sequencing was performed on peripheral blood. Source of these receptors: a woman aged 55-70 years with COVID-19, enrolled during active disease.

The chain combines TRBV7-9 with TRBJ2-7, with 9 bases matching TRBD2. The length of the CDR3 is 14 residues. Germline CDR1 reads SEHNR; CDR2 reads FQNEAQ (reference sequence). After removal of 1 base from V and 2 bases from J, the junction contained 0 bases not matched to a gene. The DNA of the CDR3 is TGTGCCAGCAGCTTAGGCGGGGGGGCCTACGAGCAGTACTTC. The encoded protein is CASSLGGGAYEQYF.

The genes are TRBV3-1 (or the pseudogene TRBV3-2) and TRBJ1-1, with TRBD1 identical over 10 bases. The CDR3 sequence is 20 residues long. CDR1 and CDR2 from the germline V gene are LGHDT and YNNKEL (reference sequence). V gave up 1 base and J gave up 6 bases; unmatched junction bases: 20. The CDR3 is CASSQVRYDRDRGGSSEAFF. CDR3 in DNA: TGTGCCAGCAGCCAAGTTAGGTACGACCGGGACAGGGGAGGTAGTTCTGAAGCTTTCTTT.

The rearrangement links TRBV7-2 to TRBJ2-6, with 7 bases aligning to TRBD2. The ends lost 5 bases at V and 0 bases at J; junction bases unmatched: 7. The CDR3 spans 17 residues. From germline, CDR1 is SGHTA and CDR2 FQGNSA. CDR3 nucleotide sequence: TGTGCCAGCAGCGGCCGGGGGGACCACTCTGGGGCCAACGTCCTGACTTTC. Its protein is CASSGRGDHSGANVLTF.

The V gene is TRBV3-1 (or the pseudogene TRBV3-2), the J gene TRBJ1-2; possible D gene TRBD1, 6 bases. V was cut by 2 bases and J by 2 bases, with 18 bases left in between. The CDR3 sequence is 17 residues long. The germline gives CDR1 LGHDT, CDR2 YNNKEL (reference sequence). The CDR3 region has the DNA TGTGCCAGCAGCCAACTGACCTGGGGGACAAAAAACTATGGCTACACCTTC. It is translated as CASSQLTWGTKNYGYTF.

The gene calls are TRBV7-9 and TRBJ1-4, with 7 bases identical to TRBD1. The CDR3 covers 15 residues. The trim removed 5 bases at V and 6 bases at J, leaving 9 bases unmatched. Germline V lookup: CDR1 SEHNR, CDR2 FQNEAQ (reference sequence). The CDR3 sequence: CASSPSGTEDEKLFF. Here the CDR3 DNA reads TGTGCCAGCAGCCCCTCCGGGACAGAGGATGAAAAACTGTTTTTT.

This clone appeared once. This chain uses TRBV2 with TRBJ2-3, with D perhaps TRBD2 (6 bases). Germline CDR1 reads SNHLY; CDR2 reads FYNNEI. V lost 7 bases and J lost 2, with 19 bases in between. This CDR3 is 16 amino acids long. CDR3 amino acids: CASNLPPGRDTDTQYF. CDR3 DNA: TGTGCCAGCAACCTACCTCCGGGGCGGGACACAGATACGCAGTATTTT.

This chain uses TRBV14 with TRBJ2-2; TRBD2 might be the D (5 bases). Germline values: CDR1 SGHDN, CDR2 FVKESK. The CDR3 sequence is 15 residues long. Trimming took off 1 base at V and 8 bases at J, with 14 bases between the two ends. Written as DNA, the CDR3 is TGTGCCAGCAGCCAAGTTAGTCGGGGATTTGGGGAGCTGTTTTTT. This codes for CASSQVSRGFGELFF.

V is TRBV19 and J is TRBJ1-3; no reliable D call. Germline V gene sequence: CDR1 LNHDA, CDR2 SQIVND (reference sequence). CDR3 length: 16 residues. V shed 5 bases and J shed 4 bases, with 18 bases lying between them. This CDR3 is CASSPVGQPSGNTIYF. CDR3 DNA sequence: TGTGCCAGTAGTCCGGTTGGGCAGCCGTCCGGAAACACCATATATTTT.

The V and J genes are TRBV18 and TRBJ1-1; 9 bases agree with TRBD1. Germline V gene data show CDR1 as KGHSH and CDR2 as LQKENI. There are 16 residues in the CDR3. V lost 0 bases, J lost 3 bases, and 5 bases stayed unmatched. CDR3 bases: TGTGCCAGCTCACCACCACACAGGGGGCTTGACACTGAAGCTTTCTTT. It encodes CASSPPHRGLDTEAFF.

V is TRBV7-6 and J is TRBJ1-1; D not resolved. In germline, CDR1 is SGHVS, CDR2 FNYEAQ. Trimming removed 2 bases at V and 1 base at J, with 8 bases between. The CDR3 is 14 residues long. The CDR3 region is CASSLYQANTEAFF. The DNA for the CDR3 is TGTGCCAGCAGCTTATATCAGGCGAACACTGAAGCTTTCTTT.

The rearrangement uses TRBV15 and TRBJ1-2; 10 bases agree with TRBD1. V lost 0 bases and J lost 4; bases outside the gene matches: 8. The CDR3 is made up of 17 amino acids. Germline CDR1 reads LNHNV; CDR2 reads YYDKDF (reference sequence). For the CDR3, the DNA is TGTGCCACCAGCAGAGATCAGACAGGGGGCTGGGTCTATGGCTACACCTTC. Amino acids: CATSRDQTGGWVYGYTF.

The chain employs TRBV18 and TRBJ1-5, with TRBD1 identical over 9 bases. CDR1 is KGHSH and CDR2 is LQKENI in the germline V gene. Trimming took 3 bases from V and 6 from J; bases not matched to a gene: 6. This CDR3 has 15 residues. CDR3: CASSPTTGGSQPQHF. Written as DNA, the CDR3 is TGTGCCAGCTCACCGACGACAGGGGGTAGTCAGCCCCAGCATTTT.

The chain uses TRBV6-5 and TRBJ2-2; D gene unclear. V was shortened by 2 bases and J by 3 bases, with 7 bases between the two germline ends. Germline lookup yields CDR1 MNHEY and CDR2 SVGAGI. This CDR3 is 14 amino acids long. CDR3 DNA: TGTGCCAGCAGTTACCACGGTTACACCGGGGAGCTGTTTTTT. As protein: CASSYHGYTGELFF.

The chain uses TRBV30 and TRBJ1-3; D is uncertain. CDR3 length: 17 residues. The V end lost 2 bases, the J end lost 1 base, and 18 bases lay between the germline ends. Germline values: CDR1 GTSNPN, CDR2 SVGIG (reference sequence). The CDR3 loop reads CAWSRVEGWGSGNTIYF. Here the CDR3 DNA reads TGTGCCTGGAGTAGGGTCGAGGGATGGGGTTCTGGAAACACCATATATTTT.

The CDR3 here is CASSQAGGRENSPLHF. In nucleotides, the CDR3 is TGCGCCAGCAGCCAAGCTGGAGGGAGGGAGAATTCACCCCTCCACTTT. The rearrangement joins TRBV4-1 to TRBJ1-6; unclear D gene. The ends were cut back, 1 base at V and 7 bases at J, with 14 bases in the middle. This CDR3 is 16 amino acids long. CDR1 is MGHRA, CDR2 YSYEKL, per germline.

The CDR3 loop is CASTGQGEISETQYF. The CDR3 coding sequence is TGTGCCAGCACTGGACAGGGGGAGATTTCGGAGACCCAGTACTTC. V usage is TRBV6-5 and J usage is TRBJ2-5; 10 bases line up with TRBD1. The V segment lost 7 bases and the J segment 5 bases; nucleotides outside the gene matches: 10. This CDR3 spans 15 amino acids. Germline V gene data show CDR1 as MNHEY and CDR2 as SVGAGI.

This clone was detected a few times. The chain has TRBV7-9 and TRBJ2-1; TRBD2 agrees at 11 bases. CDR1 SEHNR and CDR2 FQNEAQ come from the germline V gene (reference sequence). J was trimmed by 8 bases and V by 4 bases; bases with no gene match: 7. The CDR3 consists of 15 residues. The CDR3 loop reads CASSSTSGDRYEQFF. Written as DNA, the CDR3 is TGTGCCAGCAGCTCGACTAGCGGGGATCGGTATGAGCAGTTCTTC.

In its sample, this clone was seen once. The CDR3 DNA sequence: TGTGCCAGCAGTGTCGTACTAGCGGGGGAAGGGGAGCAGTTCTTC. Translated, it gives CASSVVLAGEGEQFF. The chain uses TRBV2 and TRBJ2-1; 11 nucleotides agree with TRBD2. The V gene's germline CDR1 is SNHLY and CDR2 FYNNEI. The V segment lost 4 bases and the J segment 10 bases; nucleotides outside the gene matches: 9. The CDR3 is 15 amino acids.

This chain connects TRBV18 to TRBJ1-4, with D uncertain. The CDR3 loop spans 16 amino acids. With 3 bases removed from V and 0 bases from J, the gap between germline ends came to 11 bases. In germline, CDR1 is KGHSH, CDR2 LQKENI. CDR3 loop: CASSPGVPSTNEKLFF. Written as DNA, the CDR3 is TGTGCCAGCTCACCGGGCGTCCCTTCAACTAATGAAAAACTGTTTTTT.